This record concerns one TCR beta chain sequence. This sample is part of a study of blood T cell repertoires in COVID-19. TCRdb's table, derived via immunoSEQ multiplex PCR, lists solely in-frame clones and lacks some. In the table there are about 220,000 clones, roughly 85% of which are singletons. Enrolled during active infection, Seattle patients were then followed longitudinally. The CDR3 has 16 residues. J was trimmed by 7 bases and V by 0 bases; bases with no gene match: 5. The origin of this receptor is a woman aged 70 to 79 with COVID-19, enrolled during active disease. Sequencing used peripheral blood. This chain joins TRBV23-1 and TRBJ1-4; TRBD1 aligns across 10 bases. TRBV23-1 is an ORF for which the function is uncertain. The CDR3 bases are TGCGCCAGCAGTCAATCTGAGCGGGACAGGGGTGAAAAACTGTTTTTT. Its translation is CASSQSERDRGEKLFF.